The present entry profiles one TCR beta chain with its context. Its antigen remains unidentified. V shed 3 bases and J shed 7 bases, with 6 bases lying between them. Germline V gives CDR1 MGHDK, CDR2 SYGVNS. The CDR3 is 11 amino acids. The data derive from a study of T cells in localized non-small cell lung cancer. Findings and caveats of the study: Out of the top 100 tumor clones, a median roughly 58 were seen in adjacent lung. Heterogeneity stays possible, as sequencing covered only one tumor region. Higher T cell density in the blood was associated with longer overall survival, whereas higher adjacent-lung clonality associated with shorter survival.

Assay: immunoSEQ multiplex PCR; the TCRdb copy retains only in-frame clones and omits some. The data contain roughly 77,000 clones, 88% of them seen just once; the ten biggest clones take up about 20%. The sequencing here drew on peripheral blood, taken before any cancer treatment. This sequence originates from a woman aged 35-75 years with stage I squamous cell lung carcinoma. The chain uses TRBV25-1 and TRBJ1-2; the D gene is possibly TRBD1 (5 bases). CDR3 region: CASSEGLGYTF. CDR3 in DNA: TGTGCCAGCAGTGAGGGGCTTGGCTACACCTTC.